The present T cell receptor (beta chain) was sequenced within a study of CD8+CD57+ T cells in acquired aplastic anemia. Study overall: Mean yield of DNA from sorted CD4+ and CD8+ cells was 3 to 3.5 ug. Study results and limitations: Between patients and controls, CD8+ Simpson's diversity did not vary significantly.

The template used for profiling TCR beta VDJ and CDR3 was genomic DNA. MiXCR was run by TCRdb on the reads, yielding one entry per CDR3 protein. Among around 500,000 distinct CDR3 sequences listed, approximately 32% were seen once. This CDR3 has 13 amino acids. Germline lookup yields CDR1 SNHLY and CDR2 FYNNEI. V shed 6 bases and J shed 4 bases, with 13 bases lying between them. This clonotype was counted at least ten times. Antigen: not known. CD8+CD57+ cell expansion had been shown by flow cytometry in patients chosen for sequencing. The enrolled patients all had severe acquired aplastic anemia. The receptor's source is a human donor with aplastic anemia. V usage is TRBV2 and J usage is TRBJ2-7, with D perhaps matching TRBD1 (6 bases). What was sequenced was sorted CD4+, CD8+, or CD8+CD57+ T cells (not recorded which) from PBMCs. CDR3 amino acids: CASRITRGYEQYF. Here the CDR3 DNA reads TGTGCCAGCAGGATAACCAGGGGTTACGAGCAGTACTTC.